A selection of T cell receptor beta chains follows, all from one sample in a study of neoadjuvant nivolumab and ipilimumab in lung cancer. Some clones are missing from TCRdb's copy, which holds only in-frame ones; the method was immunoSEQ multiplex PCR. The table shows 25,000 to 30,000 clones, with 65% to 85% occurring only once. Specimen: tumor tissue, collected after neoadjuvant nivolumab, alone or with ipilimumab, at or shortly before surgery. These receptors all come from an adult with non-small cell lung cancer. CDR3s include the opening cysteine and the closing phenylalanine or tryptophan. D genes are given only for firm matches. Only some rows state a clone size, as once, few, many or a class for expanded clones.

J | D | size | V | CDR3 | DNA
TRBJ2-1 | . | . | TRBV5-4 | CARGQFNEQFF | TGTGCCCGGGGGCAGTTCAATGAGCAGTTCTTC
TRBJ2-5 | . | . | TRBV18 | CASSRNQGGGQETQYF | TGTGCCAGCTCACGGAACCAGGGGGGCGGTCAAGAGACCCAGTACTTC
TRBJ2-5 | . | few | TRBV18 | CASSPPFTEETQYF | TGTGCCAGCTCACCACCTTTCACAGAAGAGACCCAGTACTTC
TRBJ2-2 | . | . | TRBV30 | CAWSELENTGELFF | TGTGCCTGGAGTGAGCTTGAGAACACCGGGGAGCTGTTTTTT
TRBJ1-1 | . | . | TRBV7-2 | CASSLRQTNTEAFF | TGTGCCAGCAGCCTTCGACAGACGAACACTGAAGCTTTCTTT
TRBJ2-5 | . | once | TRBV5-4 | CASSLGQGGQETQYF | TGTGCCAGCAGCTTGGGGCAGGGGGGCCAAGAGACCCAGTACTTC
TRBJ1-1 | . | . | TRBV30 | CAWKLQRDTEAFF | TGTGCCTGGAAGCTACAGCGGGACACTGAAGCTTTCTTT
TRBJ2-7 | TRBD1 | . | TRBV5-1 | CASSLAGQGGYSYEQYF | TGCGCCAGCAGCTTGGCGGGACAGGGGGGTTACTCCTACGAGCAGTACTTC
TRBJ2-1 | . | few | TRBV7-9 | CASSLDDSNEQFF | TGTGCCAGCAGCTTAGATGACAGCAATGAGCAGTTCTTC
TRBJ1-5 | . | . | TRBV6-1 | CASRELLGSNQPQHF | TGTGCCAGCAGAGAATTACTCGGGAGCAATCAGCCCCAGCATTTT
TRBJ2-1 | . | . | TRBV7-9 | CASEARSYNEQFF | TGTGCCAGCGAAGCGCGCTCCTACAATGAGCAGTTCTTC
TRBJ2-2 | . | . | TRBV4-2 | CASSQDSGLLRVNTGELFF | TGTGCCAGCAGCCAAGATTCCGGCCTTTTAAGGGTGAACACCGGGGAGCTGTTTTTT
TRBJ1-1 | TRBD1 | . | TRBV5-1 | CASSADRGAFF | TGCGCCAGCAGCGCGGACAGGGGGGCTTTCTTT
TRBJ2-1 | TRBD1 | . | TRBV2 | CASSERTGPNEQFF | TGTGCCAGCAGTGAAAGGACAGGACCCAATGAGCAGTTCTTC
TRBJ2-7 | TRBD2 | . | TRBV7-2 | CASSSGLGGSYEQYF | TGTGCCAGCAGTTCGGGACTAGGAGGATCCTACGAGCAGTACTTC
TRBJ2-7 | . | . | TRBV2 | CASTRSIYEQYF | TGTGCCAGCACCCGTAGTATCTACGAGCAGTACTTC
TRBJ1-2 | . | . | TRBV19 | CASSIGTLGLYTF | TGTGCCAGTAGTATAGGGACCCTCGGACTCTACACCTTC
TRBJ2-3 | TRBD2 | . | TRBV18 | CASSPFSGRASDTQYF | TGTGCCAGCTCACCTTTTAGCGGGAGGGCCTCAGATACGCAGTATTTT
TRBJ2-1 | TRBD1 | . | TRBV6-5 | CASTGGEEQFF | TGTGCCAGCACAGGGGGCGAGGAGCAGTTCTTC
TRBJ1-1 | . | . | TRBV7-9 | CASSPGQPEGAFF | TGTGCCAGCAGCCCAGGACAGCCTGAGGGGGCTTTCTTT
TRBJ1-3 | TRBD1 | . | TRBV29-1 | CSVYGTGDGNTIYF | TGCAGCGTTTACGGGACAGGAGACGGAAACACCATATATTTT
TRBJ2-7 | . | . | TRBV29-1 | CSVVLGSKTYEQYF | TGCAGCGTTGTGCTTGGGTCGAAAACCTACGAGCAGTACTTC
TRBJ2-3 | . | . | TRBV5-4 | CASSLAGYPTDTQYF | TGTGCCAGCAGCTTGGCAGGATACCCCACAGATACGCAGTATTTT
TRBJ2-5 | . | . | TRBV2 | CASQGGGGETQYF | TGTGCCAGCCAGGGGGGGGGCGGAGAGACCCAGTACTTC
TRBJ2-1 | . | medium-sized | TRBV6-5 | CASSYSRAPDEQFF | TGTGCCAGCAGTTACTCCCGGGCCCCAGATGAGCAGTTCTTC
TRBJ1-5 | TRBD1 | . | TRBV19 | CATKHRDRDDQPQHF | TGTGCCACAAAACATCGGGACAGGGATGATCAGCCCCAGCATTTT
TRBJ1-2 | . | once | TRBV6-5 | CASTYGGTPYGYTF | TGTGCCAGCACCTACGGGGGGACCCCGTATGGCTACACCTTC
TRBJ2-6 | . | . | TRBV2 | CASASNSGANVLTF | TGTGCCAGCGCGTCGAACTCTGGGGCCAACGTCCTGACTTTC
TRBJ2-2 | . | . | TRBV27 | CVSSVGQAYTGELFF | TGTGTCAGCAGTGTAGGGCAGGCCTACACCGGGGAGCTGTTTTTT
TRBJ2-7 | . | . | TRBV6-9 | CASSYGLYEQYF | TGTGCCAGCAGTTATGGGCTCTACGAGCAGTACTTC
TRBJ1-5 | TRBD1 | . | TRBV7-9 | CASSSGTGGAGSNQPQHF | TGTGCCAGCAGCTCCGGGACAGGGGGCGCAGGAAGCAATCAGCCCCAGCATTTT
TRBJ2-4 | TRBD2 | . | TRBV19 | CASSIQREAGNIQYF | TGTGCCAGTAGTATTCAGCGGGAGGCAGGAAACATTCAGTACTTC
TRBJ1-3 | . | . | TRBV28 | CASTEGGNAGNTIYF | TGTGCCAGCACAGAGGGGGGGAACGCTGGAAACACCATATATTTT
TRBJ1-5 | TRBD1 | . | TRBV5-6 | CASSLWTGGVNQPQHF | TGTGCCAGCAGCTTGTGGACAGGGGGCGTAAATCAGCCCCAGCATTTT
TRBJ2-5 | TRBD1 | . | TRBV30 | CAWDQPGQQLETQYF | TGTGCCTGGGATCAACCGGGACAGCAGTTGGAGACCCAGTACTTC
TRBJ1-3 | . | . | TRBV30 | CAWSVTPNTIYF | TGTGCCTGGAGTGTAACGCCAAACACCATATATTTT
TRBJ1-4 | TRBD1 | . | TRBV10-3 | CAISEAQGGEKLFF | TGTGCCATCAGTGAGGCTCAGGGGGGGGAAAAACTGTTTTTT
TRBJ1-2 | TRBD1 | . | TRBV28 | CASRYTGVADYGYTF | TGTGCCAGCAGGTACACAGGGGTGGCAGACTATGGCTACACCTTC
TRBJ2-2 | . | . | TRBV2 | CASSARGNTGELFF | TGTGCCAGCAGTGCACGTGGGAACACCGGGGAGCTGTTTTTT
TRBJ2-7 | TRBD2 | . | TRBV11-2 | CASSFRRTSGRAVQYF | TGTGCCAGCAGCTTCAGGCGGACTAGCGGGAGGGCCGTACAGTACTTC
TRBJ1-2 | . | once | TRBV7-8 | CASSPGGGNYGYTF | TGTGCCAGCAGCCCCGGGGGTGGAAACTATGGCTACACCTTC
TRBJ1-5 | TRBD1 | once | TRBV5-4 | CASSLGTGDNQPQHF | TGTGCCAGCAGCTTGGGGACAGGGGACAATCAGCCCCAGCATTTT
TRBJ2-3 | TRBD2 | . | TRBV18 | CASSGLAGVVDTQYF | TGTGCCAGCTCCGGACTAGCGGGAGTGGTAGATACGCAGTATTTT
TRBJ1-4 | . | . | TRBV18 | CASSPRRIEKLFF | TGTGCCAGCTCACCAAGACGGATTGAAAAACTGTTTTTT
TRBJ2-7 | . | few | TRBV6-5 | CASSYSGTSEQYF | TGTGCCAGCAGTTATTCCGGGACCAGCGAGCAGTACTTC
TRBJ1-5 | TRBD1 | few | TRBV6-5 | CASSSGTGGQPQHF | TGTGCCAGCAGTTCCGGGACAGGGGGTCAGCCCCAGCATTTT
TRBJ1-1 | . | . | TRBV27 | CASSREGNTEAFF | TGTGCCAGCAGTCGAGAGGGGAACACTGAAGCTTTCTTT
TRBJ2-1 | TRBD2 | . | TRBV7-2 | CASTLGLAEYNEQFF | TGTGCCAGTACCCTGGGACTAGCGGAGTACAATGAGCAGTTCTTC
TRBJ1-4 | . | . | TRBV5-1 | CASSLVRNGDEKLFF | TGCGCCAGCAGCTTGGTCCGGAACGGCGATGAAAAACTGTTTTTT
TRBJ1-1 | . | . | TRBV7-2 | CASSSPQGTEAFF | TGTGCCAGCAGCTCCCCCCAGGGGACCGAAGCTTTCTTT
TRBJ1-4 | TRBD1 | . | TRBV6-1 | CASRPGQGNEKLFF | TGTGCCAGCAGACCGGGACAGGGTAATGAAAAACTGTTTTTT
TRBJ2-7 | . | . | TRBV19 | CASSIAAGAPYEQYF | TGTGCCAGTAGTATTGCGGCGGGGGCCCCCTACGAGCAGTACTTC
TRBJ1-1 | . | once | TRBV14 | CASSPNKGGTEAFF | TGTGCCAGCAGCCCCAACAAAGGGGGCACTGAAGCTTTCTTT
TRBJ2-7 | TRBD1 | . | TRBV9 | CASSATGTGDYEQYF | TGTGCCAGCAGCGCGACCGGGACAGGGGATTATGAGCAGTACTTC
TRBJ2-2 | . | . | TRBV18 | CASSPPSTGELFF | TGTGCCAGCTCACCACCGAGCACCGGGGAGCTGTTTTTT
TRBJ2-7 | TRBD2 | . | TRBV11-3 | CASSLGVGGANEQYF | TGTGCCAGCAGCTTAGGGGTCGGGGGGGCCAACGAGCAGTACTTC
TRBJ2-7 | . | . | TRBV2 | CASSEAQWAYEQYF | TGTGCCAGCAGTGAGGCGCAATGGGCCTACGAGCAGTACTTC
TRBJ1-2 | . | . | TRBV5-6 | CASSLWGNGLILYGYTF | TGTGCCAGCAGCTTGTGGGGTAATGGGTTGATCCTCTATGGCTACACCTTC
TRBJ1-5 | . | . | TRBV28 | CASSYTDRIQPQHF | TGTGCCAGCAGTTATACCGACAGGATTCAGCCCCAGCATTTT